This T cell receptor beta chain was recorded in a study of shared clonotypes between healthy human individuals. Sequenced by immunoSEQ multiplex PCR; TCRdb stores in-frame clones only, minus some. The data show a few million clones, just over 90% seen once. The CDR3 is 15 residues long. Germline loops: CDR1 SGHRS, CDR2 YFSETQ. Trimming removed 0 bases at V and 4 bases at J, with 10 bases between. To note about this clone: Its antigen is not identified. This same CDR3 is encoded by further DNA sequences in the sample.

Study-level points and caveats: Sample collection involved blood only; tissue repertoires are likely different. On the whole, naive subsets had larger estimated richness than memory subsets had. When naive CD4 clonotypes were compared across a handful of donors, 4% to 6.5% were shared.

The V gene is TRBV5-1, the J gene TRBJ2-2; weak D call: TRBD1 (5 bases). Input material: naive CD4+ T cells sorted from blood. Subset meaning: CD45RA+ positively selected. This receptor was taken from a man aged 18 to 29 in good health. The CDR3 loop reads CASSLEGPATGELFF. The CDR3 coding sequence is TGCGCCAGCAGCTTGGAGGGGCCGGCCACCGGGGAGCTGTTTTTT.